Below, 23 T cell receptor beta chains from the same sample are listed, as sequenced in a study of cytomegalovirus exposure and HLA in healthy donors. Measured with immunoSEQ multiplex PCR; TCRdb has only the in-frame clones, and not every one. Among around 220,000 clones listed, around nine tenths were seen once. The material sequenced was PBMCs. These receptors were taken from a woman aged 18-35 years in good health and CMV-seronegative.

The rearrangement links TRBV10-2 to TRBJ2-7; D is perhaps TRBD1 (6 bases). Trimming cost V 6 bases and J 2 bases, with 17 bases left between them. Germline V gene lookup returns CDR1 WSHSY and CDR2 SAAADI. The CDR3 totals 15 residues. The CDR3 is CASSSFRGIPYEQYF. CDR3 nucleotides: TGCGCCAGCAGCAGTTTTAGGGGGATCCCCTACGAGCAGTACTTC.

The genes are TRBV28 and TRBJ2-3; 7 bases map to TRBD2. Germline V gives CDR1 MDHEN, CDR2 SYDVKM. V gave up 3 bases and J gave up 4 bases; unmatched junction bases: 7. This CDR3 contains 15 residues. CDR3 sequence reads: CASSFAGDGADTQYF. The CDR3 region has the DNA TGTGCCAGCAGTTTCGCGGGAGATGGGGCAGATACGCAGTATTTT.

The chain couples TRBV11-2 to TRBJ2-5; 8 bases match TRBD2. V was pared by 4 bases and J by 4 bases, with 5 bases of the junction left unmatched. CDR3 length: 14 residues. From germline, CDR1 is SGHAT and CDR2 FQNNGV. The CDR3 is CASSSAGVRETQYF. CDR3 nucleotide sequence: TGTGCCAGCAGCTCAGCGGGAGTGCGAGAGACCCAGTACTTC.

The V call is TRBV29-1, the J call TRBJ2-5, with 10 positions matching TRBD1. Germline values: CDR1 SQVTM, CDR2 ANQGSEA. Germline trimming cut 3 bases from V and 4 bases from J; bases unmatched to any gene: 5. CDR3 length equals 14 residues. CDR3 in DNA: TGCAGCGTTGATGGTTGGGACAGGGGAGAGACCCAGTACTTC. Encoded protein: CSVDGWDRGETQYF.

The V and J genes are TRBV19 and TRBJ1-4, with a possible D match to TRBD1 (5 bases). V was clipped by 9 bases and J by 8 bases, with 22 bases between them. This CDR3 has 15 residues. Per the germline V gene, CDR1 is LNHDA and CDR2 is SQIVND (reference sequence). The CDR3 loop reads CASRPVDSRKEKLFF. The CDR3 nucleotides are TGTGCCAGCAGACCTGTCGACAGTCGGAAGGAAAAACTGTTTTTT. Full variable domain (remainder filled in from reference TRBV19 and TRBJ1-4): DGGITQSPKYLFRKEGQNVTLSCEQNLNHDAMYWYRQDPGQGLRLIYYSQIVNDFQKGDIAEGYSVSREKKESFPLTVTSAQKNPTAFYLCASRPVDSRKEKLFFGSGTQLSVL.

V is TRBV27 and J is TRBJ1-2; 7 bases align to TRBD1. Germline-derived CDR1 and CDR2 are MNHEY and SMNVEV (reference sequence). V shed 0 bases, J shed 8 bases, and the junction held 9 bases outside the gene matches. The CDR3 has 15 residues. The CDR3 spells CASSLSVQDRLGYTF. In nucleotides, the CDR3 is TGTGCCAGCAGTTTATCCGTCCAGGACAGGCTGGGCTACACCTTC.

The chain is built from TRBV7-9 and TRBJ1-5; unclear D gene. The CDR3 totals 15 residues. V dropped 3 bases and J dropped 3 bases, with 12 bases sitting between them. Germline V CDR1 and CDR2: SEHNR, FQNEAQ (reference sequence). CDR3 sequence reads: CASSFQEEYNQPQHF. The CDR3 region has the DNA TGTGCCAGCAGCTTTCAGGAGGAGTACAATCAGCCCCAGCATTTT.

The chain is built from TRBV6-5 and TRBJ2-7; D possibly corresponds to TRBD1 (5 bases). Deletions cut 2 bases from V and 3 bases from J, with 14 bases between. The CDR3 is 15 amino acids. Germline V gene data show CDR1 as MNHEY and CDR2 as SVGAGI. CDR3 coding DNA: TGTGCCAGCAGTTACGATCAGGGTGTAGGCTACGAGCAGTACTTC. It codes for CASSYDQGVGYEQYF.

The chain has TRBV7-3 and TRBJ2-3; 13 nucleotides agree with TRBD2. The germline gives CDR1 SGHTA, CDR2 FQGTGA. This CDR3 is built from 18 residues. After removal of 5 bases from V and 0 bases from J, the junction contained 8 bases not matched to a gene. In DNA form, the CDR3 reads TGTGCCAGCAGCCTGATGGGGACTAGCGGGGCTAGCACAGATACGCAGTATTTT. This translates into CASSLMGTSGASTDTQYF.

The chain carries TRBV5-1 and TRBJ2-3; 8 bases fit TRBD1. The germline gives CDR1 SGHRS, CDR2 YFSETQ. Trimming at V came to 1 base and at J to 2 bases, leaving 3 bases not matched to a gene. The CDR3 covers 15 residues. CDR3 nucleotide sequence: TGCGCCAGCAGCTTGTGGGGACAGGCCACAGATACGCAGTATTTT. Translation gives CASSLWGQATDTQYF.

The chain has TRBV5-1 and TRBJ2-7; 11 bases map to TRBD2. CDR3 length: 15 residues. Germline CDR1 and CDR2: SGHRS and YFSETQ. The V gene end was trimmed by 4 bases and the J gene end by 4 bases; junction bases not matched to a gene: 7. CDR3: CASSPSGTSGYEQYF. The DNA for the CDR3 is TGCGCCAGCAGCCCTTCCGGGACTAGCGGTTACGAGCAGTACTTC.

The chain employs TRBV6-1 and TRBJ1-1, with D perhaps TRBD1 (6 bases). This CDR3 spans 14 amino acids. Trimming pared 7 bases from V and 1 base from J, leaving 13 bases between. The germline V gene encodes CDR1 MNHNS and CDR2 SASEGT. The CDR3 DNA reads TGTGCCAGCACCCCTAACAGGGCGAACACTGAAGCTTTCTTT. It translates to CASTPNRANTEAFF.

This rearrangement joins TRBV6-5 to TRBJ1-1, with 9 bases lining up with TRBD1. Germline V lookup: CDR1 MNHEY, CDR2 SVGAGI. This CDR3 comprises 14 residues. J gave up 5 bases and V 10 bases, and 11 bases lay outside the gene matches. In nucleotides, the CDR3 is TGTGCCACCCACGGACCCGGACAGGGGACTGAAGCTTTCTTT. It yields the protein CATHGPGQGTEAFF.

This sequence joins TRBV15 and TRBJ2-5; D call uncertain. The V end lost 0 bases, the J end lost 5 bases, and 10 bases lay between the germline ends. Looked up from germline, CDR1 is LNHNV and CDR2 is YYDKDF (reference sequence). There are 14 residues in the CDR3. In DNA form, the CDR3 reads TGTGCCACCAGCAGAGATTCTTATGCGGAGACCCAGTACTTC. Protein: CATSRDSYAETQYF. The variable domain in full, with the rest retrieved from reference TRBV15 and TRBJ2-5, is DAMVIQNPRYQVTQFGKPVTLSCSQTLNHNVMYWYQQKSSQAPKLLFHYYDKDFNNEADTPDNFQSRRPNTSFCFLDIRSPGLGDTAMYLCATSRDSYAETQYFGPGTRLLVL.

CDR3: CSVEDPASGRAGTGELFF. The CDR3 DNA is TGCAGCGTTGAAGATCCGGCTAGCGGGAGGGCCGGCACCGGGGAGCTGTTTTTT. The chain is built from TRBV29-1 and TRBJ2-2, with 12 positions matching TRBD2. Germline values: CDR1 SQVTM, CDR2 ANQGSEA. The CDR3 is 18 residues long. The V and J ends lost 0 bases and 4 bases, in that order; junction bases with no gene match: 9.

This clone was counted a single time. The rearrangement uses TRBV28 and TRBJ2-1; a possible D gene is TRBD2 (6 bases). The ends were cut back, 6 bases at V and 8 bases at J, with 17 bases in the middle. The CDR3 is 14 residues long. Looked up from germline, CDR1 is MDHEN and CDR2 is SYDVKM. The CDR3 sequence: CASSHGGSADEQFF. DNA of the CDR3: TGTGCCAGCAGCCATGGGGGGTCCGCTGATGAGCAGTTCTTC.

This rearrangement joins TRBV6-5 to TRBJ1-2, with TRBD1 as a possible D gene (5 bases). Germline lookup yields CDR1 MNHEY and CDR2 SVGAGI. Trimming stripped 6 bases from V and 8 bases from J, with 10 bases between. The CDR3 is 11 amino acids. The CDR3 region has the DNA TGTGCCAGCAGCTCCAGGGTCGGCTACACCTTC. This translates into CASSSRVGYTF.

The chain joins TRBV28 to TRBJ1-1; D might be TRBD1 (6 bases). Germline V gene lookup returns CDR1 MDHEN and CDR2 SYDVKM. The CDR3 runs 12 residues. Trimming pared 3 bases from V and 10 bases from J, leaving 12 bases between. This CDR3 is CASSFEGGTAFF. Written as DNA, the CDR3 is TGTGCCAGCAGTTTCGAGGGGGGGACAGCTTTCTTT. The full variable domain, in which reference TRBV28 and TRBJ1-1 provide the parts outside the CDR3, is DVKVTQSSRYLVKRTGEKVFLECVQDMDHENMFWYRQDPGLGLRLIYFSYDVKMKEKGDIPEGYSVSREKKERFSLILESASTNQTSMYLCASSFEGGTAFFGQGTRLTVV.

V and J are TRBV7-3 and TRBJ2-1, with 10 bases fitting TRBD1. Looked up from germline, CDR1 is SGHTA and CDR2 is FQGTGA. CDR3 length equals 14 residues. Trimming at V came to 6 bases and at J to 5 bases, leaving 4 bases not matched to a gene. The CDR3 region has the DNA TGTGCCAGCAGAGGACAGGGGGTGAACAATGAGCAGTTCTTC. Translating gives CASRGQGVNNEQFF.

This clone appeared a few times. The chain links TRBV7-8 to TRBJ2-7, with 12 bases fitting TRBD2. The V and J ends lost 2 bases and 3 bases, in that order; junction bases with no gene match: 11. CDR3 size: 18 residues. Germline V gene sequence: CDR1 SGHVS, CDR2 FQNEAQ. CDR3 amino acids: CASSLSTTTSGRIYEQYF. In nucleotides, the CDR3 is TGTGCCAGCAGCTTATCCACCACTACTAGCGGGAGGATCTACGAGCAGTACTTC.

This clone occurred a few times. The rearrangement joins TRBV4-1 to TRBJ1-2, with no clear D. CDR3 length: 14 residues. Germline V gene lookup returns CDR1 MGHRA and CDR2 YSYEKL. V gave up 1 base and J gave up 8 bases, with 14 bases separating them. The CDR3 sequence is CASSQVPVTRGYTF. The CDR3 DNA reads TGCGCCAGCAGCCAAGTCCCCGTCACTCGGGGCTACACCTTC.

V is TRBV27 and J is TRBJ2-1; D uncertain. The CDR3 covers 11 residues. V was trimmed by 3 bases and J by 5 bases, leaving 2 bases between them. CDR1 and CDR2 from the germline V gene are MNHEY and SMNVEV (reference sequence). The CDR3 nucleotides are TGTGCCAGCAGTTTCAACAATGAGCAGTTCTTC. Translating gives CASSFNNEQFF.

The sample holds one count of this clone. The chain links TRBV9 to TRBJ1-2; D gene uncertain. CDR3 size: 15 residues. The germline gives CDR1 SGDLS, CDR2 YYNGEE. Trimming removed 0 bases at V and 2 bases at J, with 11 bases between. The CDR3 nucleotides read TGTGCCAGCAGCGTAGAAGCATGGGCGAACTATGGCTACACCTTC. Amino acids: CASSVEAWANYGYTF.